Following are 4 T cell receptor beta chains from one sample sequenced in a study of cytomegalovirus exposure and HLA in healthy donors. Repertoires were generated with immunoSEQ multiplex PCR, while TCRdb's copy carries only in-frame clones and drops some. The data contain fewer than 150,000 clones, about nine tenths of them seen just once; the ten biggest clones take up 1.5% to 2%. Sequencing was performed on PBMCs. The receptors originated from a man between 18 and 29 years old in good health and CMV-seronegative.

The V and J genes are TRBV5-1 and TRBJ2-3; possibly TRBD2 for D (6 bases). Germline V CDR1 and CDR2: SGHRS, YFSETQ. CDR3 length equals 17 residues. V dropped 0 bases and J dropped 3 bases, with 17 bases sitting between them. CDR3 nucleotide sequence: TGCGCCAGCAGCTTGGGGCAGGGAGGAGGGTCTACAGATACGCAGTATTTT. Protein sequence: CASSLGQGGGSTDTQYF.

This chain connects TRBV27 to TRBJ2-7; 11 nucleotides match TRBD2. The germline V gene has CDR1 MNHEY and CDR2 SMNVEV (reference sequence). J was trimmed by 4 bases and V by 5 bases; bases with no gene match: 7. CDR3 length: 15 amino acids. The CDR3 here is CASSRLAGSIYEQYF. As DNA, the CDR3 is TGTGCCAGCAGTAGACTAGCGGGGTCTATATACGAGCAGTACTTC.

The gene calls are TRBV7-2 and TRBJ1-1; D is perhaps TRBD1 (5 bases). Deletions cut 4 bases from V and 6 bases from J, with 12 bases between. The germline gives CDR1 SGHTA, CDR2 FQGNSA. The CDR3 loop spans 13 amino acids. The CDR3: CASSSSTRAEAFF. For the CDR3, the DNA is TGTGCCAGCAGCTCTTCCACCAGGGCTGAAGCTTTCTTT.

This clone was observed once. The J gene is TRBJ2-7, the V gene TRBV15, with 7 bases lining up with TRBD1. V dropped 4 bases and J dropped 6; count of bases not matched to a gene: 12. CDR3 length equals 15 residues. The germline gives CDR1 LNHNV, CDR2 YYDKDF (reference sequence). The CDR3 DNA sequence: TGTGCCACCAGCACCTCGCGGACAGGTCTTCCCGAGCAGTACTTC. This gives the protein CATSTSRTGLPEQYF.